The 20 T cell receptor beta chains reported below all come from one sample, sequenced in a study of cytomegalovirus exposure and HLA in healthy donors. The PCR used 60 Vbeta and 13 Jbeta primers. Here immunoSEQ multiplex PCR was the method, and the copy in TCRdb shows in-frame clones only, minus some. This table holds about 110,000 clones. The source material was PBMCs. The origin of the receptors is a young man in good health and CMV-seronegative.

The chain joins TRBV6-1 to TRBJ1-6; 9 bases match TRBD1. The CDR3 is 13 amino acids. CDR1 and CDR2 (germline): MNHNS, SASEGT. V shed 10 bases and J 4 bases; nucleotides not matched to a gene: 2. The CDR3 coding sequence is TGTGCCACCGGGACAGGGTATAATTCACCCCTCCACTTT. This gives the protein CATGTGYNSPLHF.

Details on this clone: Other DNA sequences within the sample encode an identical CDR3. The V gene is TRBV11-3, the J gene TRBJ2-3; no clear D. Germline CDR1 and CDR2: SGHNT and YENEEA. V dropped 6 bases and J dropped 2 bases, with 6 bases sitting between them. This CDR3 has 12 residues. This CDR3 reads CASSFYTDTQYF. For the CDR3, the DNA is TGTGCCAGCAGTTTTTACACAGATACGCAGTATTTT.

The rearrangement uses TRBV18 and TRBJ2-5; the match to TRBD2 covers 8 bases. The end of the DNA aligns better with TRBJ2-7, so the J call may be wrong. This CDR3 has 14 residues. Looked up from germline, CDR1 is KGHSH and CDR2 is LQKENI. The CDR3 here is CASSPSGLAYEQYF. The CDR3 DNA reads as TGTGCCAGCTCACCTTCGGGACTAGCCTACGAGCAGTACTTC.

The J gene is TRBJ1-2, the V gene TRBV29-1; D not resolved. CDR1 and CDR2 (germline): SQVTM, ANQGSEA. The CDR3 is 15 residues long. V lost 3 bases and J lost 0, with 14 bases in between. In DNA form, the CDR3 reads TGCAGCGTTGACCAGCTGGGCAGACCTAACTATGGCTACACCTTC. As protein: CSVDQLGRPNYGYTF.

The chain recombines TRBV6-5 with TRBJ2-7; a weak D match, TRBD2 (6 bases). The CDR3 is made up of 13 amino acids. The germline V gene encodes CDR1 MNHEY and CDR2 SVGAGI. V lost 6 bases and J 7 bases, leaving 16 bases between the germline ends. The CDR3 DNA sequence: TGTGCCAGCAGCCGTCCCCCTGGGGGGGAGCAGTACTTC. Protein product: CASSRPPGGEQYF.

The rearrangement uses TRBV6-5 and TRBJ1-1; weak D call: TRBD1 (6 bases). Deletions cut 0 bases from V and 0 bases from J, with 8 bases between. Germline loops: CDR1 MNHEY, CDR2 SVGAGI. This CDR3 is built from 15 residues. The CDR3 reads CASSYSGHLNTEAFF. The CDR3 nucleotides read TGTGCCAGCAGTTACTCGGGACACTTGAACACTGAAGCTTTCTTT.

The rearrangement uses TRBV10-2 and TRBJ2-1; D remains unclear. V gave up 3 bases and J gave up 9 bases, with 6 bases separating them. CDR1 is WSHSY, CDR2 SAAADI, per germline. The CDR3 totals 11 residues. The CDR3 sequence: CASSDYPEQFF. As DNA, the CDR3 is TGCGCCAGCAGTGACTATCCTGAGCAGTTCTTC.

CDR3 amino acids: CASRVQGLNTEAFF. CDR3 coding DNA: TGTGCCAGCAGGGTACAGGGTTTGAACACTGAAGCTTTCTTT. This chain links TRBV6-1 with TRBJ1-1, with a possible D match to TRBD1 (6 bases). Trimming left V 6 bases short and J 0 bases short, with 11 bases between. Looked up from germline, CDR1 is MNHNS and CDR2 is SASEGT. The CDR3 is 14 residues long.

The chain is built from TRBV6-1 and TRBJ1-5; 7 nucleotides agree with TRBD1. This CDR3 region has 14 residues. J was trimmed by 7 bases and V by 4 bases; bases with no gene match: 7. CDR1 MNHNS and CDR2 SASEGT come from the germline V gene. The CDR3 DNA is TGTGCCAGCAGTGGACAGGGAGAGGGACAGCCCCAGCATTTT. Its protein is CASSGQGEGQPQHF.

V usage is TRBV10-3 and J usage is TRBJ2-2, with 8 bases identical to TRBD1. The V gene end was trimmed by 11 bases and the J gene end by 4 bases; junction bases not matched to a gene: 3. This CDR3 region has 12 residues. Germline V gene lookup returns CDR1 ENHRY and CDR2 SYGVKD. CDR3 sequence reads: CAVTGGTGELFF. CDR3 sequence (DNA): TGTGCCGTAACAGGGGGCACCGGGGAGCTGTTTTTT.

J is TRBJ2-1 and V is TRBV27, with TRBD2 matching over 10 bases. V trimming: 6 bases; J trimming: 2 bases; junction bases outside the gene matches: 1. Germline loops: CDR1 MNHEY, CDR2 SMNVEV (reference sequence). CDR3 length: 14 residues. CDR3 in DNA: TGTGCCAGCAGACTAGCGGGGACCTACAATGAGCAGTTCTTC. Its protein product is CASRLAGTYNEQFF.

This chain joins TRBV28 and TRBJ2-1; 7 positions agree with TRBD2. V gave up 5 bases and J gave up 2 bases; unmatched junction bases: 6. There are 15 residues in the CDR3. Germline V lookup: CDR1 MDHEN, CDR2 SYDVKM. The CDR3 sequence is CASSIAGKPYNEQFF. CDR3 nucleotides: TGTGCCAGCAGTATAGCGGGTAAGCCCTACAATGAGCAGTTCTTC.

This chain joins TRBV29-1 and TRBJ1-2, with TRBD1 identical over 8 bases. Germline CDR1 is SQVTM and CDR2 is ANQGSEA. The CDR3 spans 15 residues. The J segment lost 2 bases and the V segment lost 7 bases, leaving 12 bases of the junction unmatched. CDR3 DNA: TGCAGCGCGGGGGTAGGACAGGGTGTGAACTATGGCTACACCTTC. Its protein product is CSAGVGQGVNYGYTF.

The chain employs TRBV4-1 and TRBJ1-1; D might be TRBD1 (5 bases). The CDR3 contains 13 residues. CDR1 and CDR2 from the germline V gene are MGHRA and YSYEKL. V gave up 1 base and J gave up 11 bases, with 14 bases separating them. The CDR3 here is CASSQGAGNRAFF. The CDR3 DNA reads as TGCGCCAGCAGCCAAGGTGCTGGGAACAGGGCTTTCTTT.

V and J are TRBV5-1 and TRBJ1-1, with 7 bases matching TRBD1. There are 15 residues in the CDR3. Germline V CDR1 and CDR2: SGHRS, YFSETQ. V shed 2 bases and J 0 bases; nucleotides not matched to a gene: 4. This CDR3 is CASSLDRVMNTEAFF. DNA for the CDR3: TGCGCCAGCAGCTTAGACAGGGTCATGAACACTGAAGCTTTCTTT.

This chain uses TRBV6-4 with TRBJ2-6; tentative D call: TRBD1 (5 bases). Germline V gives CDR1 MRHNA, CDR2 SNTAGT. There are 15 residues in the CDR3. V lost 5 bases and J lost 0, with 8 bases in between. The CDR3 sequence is CASSNRSSGANVLTF. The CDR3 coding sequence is TGTGCCAGCAGTAACAGGAGCTCTGGGGCCAACGTCCTGACTTTC.

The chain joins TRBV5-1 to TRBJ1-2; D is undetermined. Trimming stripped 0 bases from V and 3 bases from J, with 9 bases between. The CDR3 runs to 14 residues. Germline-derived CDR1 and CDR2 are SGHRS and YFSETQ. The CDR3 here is CASSLEERDYGYTF. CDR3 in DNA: TGCGCCAGCAGCTTGGAAGAGAGGGACTATGGCTACACCTTC.

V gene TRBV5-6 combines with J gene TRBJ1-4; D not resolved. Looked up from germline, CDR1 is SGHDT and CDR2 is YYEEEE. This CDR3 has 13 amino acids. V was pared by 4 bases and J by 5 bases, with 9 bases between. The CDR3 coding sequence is TGTGCCAGCAGCGGGTGGGAGAATGAAAAACTGTTTTTT. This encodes CASSGWENEKLFF.

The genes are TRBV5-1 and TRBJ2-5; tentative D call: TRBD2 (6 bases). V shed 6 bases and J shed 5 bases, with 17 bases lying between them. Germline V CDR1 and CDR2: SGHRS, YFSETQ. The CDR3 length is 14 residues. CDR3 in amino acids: CASNMGGSGETQYF. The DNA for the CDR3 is TGCGCCAGCAATATGGGGGGTTCAGGGGAGACCCAGTACTTC.

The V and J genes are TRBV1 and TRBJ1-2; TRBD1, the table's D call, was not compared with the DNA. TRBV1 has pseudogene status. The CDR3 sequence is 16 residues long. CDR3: CTSSPPRDRLFYGYTF. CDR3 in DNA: TGCACCAGCAGCCCCCCTCGGGACAGGCTATTCTATGGCTACACCTTC.